The clone carrying this T cell receptor (beta chain) was recorded once. Authors' methods: It was from reference gene primer amplification that nucleated cell counts were estimated. Sequencing was performed with immunoSEQ multiplex PCR; in TCRdb, only in-frame clones are kept and a portion is missing. V and J calls plus clone size are reproduced from that table; the DNA served to infer D and trimming. The profile shows fewer than 200,000 clones, under 90% of them singletons. This CDR3 has 19 amino acids. Trimming removed 3 bases from V and 5 bases from J, with 28 bases in between. Cohorts were assigned according to the clinical history that participants reported. Two consecutive negative NP/OP PCR tests, clearance, or resolved symptoms defined Cohort 3 recovery. This record comes from a study of blood T cell repertoires in COVID-19. Whole-study context: The cDNA or gDNA used as material had been derived from T cells, B-cell-depleted T cells, or PBMCs.

This TCR was sampled from a man between 50 and 59 years old who had recovered from COVID-19. The chain has TRBV23-1 and TRBJ1-2; D gene uncertain. TRBV23-1 belongs to the ORF category, with a function that is uncertain. The specimen was PBMCs or T cells enriched from blood (not recorded which). The CDR3 bases are TGCGCCAGCAGTCACCCCTCCTTTGGGGAGGGTAGCCTCTTTTATGGCTACACCTTC. Translation gives CASSHPSFGEGSLFYGYTF.